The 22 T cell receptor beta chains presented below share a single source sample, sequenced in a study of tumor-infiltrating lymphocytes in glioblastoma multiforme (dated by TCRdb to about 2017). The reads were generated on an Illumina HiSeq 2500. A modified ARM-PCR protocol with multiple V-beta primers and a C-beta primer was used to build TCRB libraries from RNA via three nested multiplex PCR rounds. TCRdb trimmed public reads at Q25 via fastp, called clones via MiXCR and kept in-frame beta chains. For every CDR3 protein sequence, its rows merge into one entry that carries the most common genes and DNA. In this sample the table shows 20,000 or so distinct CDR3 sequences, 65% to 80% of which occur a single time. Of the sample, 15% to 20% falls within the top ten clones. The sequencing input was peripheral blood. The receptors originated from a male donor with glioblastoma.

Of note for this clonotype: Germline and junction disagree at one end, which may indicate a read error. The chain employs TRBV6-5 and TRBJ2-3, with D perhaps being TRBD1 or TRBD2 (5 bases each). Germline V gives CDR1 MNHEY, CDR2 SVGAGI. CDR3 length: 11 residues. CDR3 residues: CATRGPGTFCF. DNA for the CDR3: TGTGCCACCCGTGGTCCTGGGACCTTCTGTTTT.

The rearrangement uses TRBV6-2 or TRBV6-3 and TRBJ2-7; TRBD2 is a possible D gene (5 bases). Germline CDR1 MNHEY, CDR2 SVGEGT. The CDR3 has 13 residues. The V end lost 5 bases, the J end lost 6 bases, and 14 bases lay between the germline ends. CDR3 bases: TGTGCCAGCAGTCACGGGAAACTGGGCGAGCAGTACTTC. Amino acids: CASSHGKLGEQYF.

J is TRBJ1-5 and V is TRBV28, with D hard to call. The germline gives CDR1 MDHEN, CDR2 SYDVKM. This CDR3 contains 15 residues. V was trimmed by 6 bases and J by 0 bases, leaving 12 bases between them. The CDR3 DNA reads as TGTGCCAGCAGCCGCGGAACAGTTAGCAATCAGCCCCAGCATTTT. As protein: CASSRGTVSNQPQHF.

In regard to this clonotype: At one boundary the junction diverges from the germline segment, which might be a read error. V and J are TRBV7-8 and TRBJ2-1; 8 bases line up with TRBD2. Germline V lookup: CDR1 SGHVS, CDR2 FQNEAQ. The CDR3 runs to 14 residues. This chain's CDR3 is CAGSQQLAGNEQFF. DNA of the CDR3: TGTGCCGGCAGCCAACAGCTAGCGGGCAATGAGCAGTTCTTC.

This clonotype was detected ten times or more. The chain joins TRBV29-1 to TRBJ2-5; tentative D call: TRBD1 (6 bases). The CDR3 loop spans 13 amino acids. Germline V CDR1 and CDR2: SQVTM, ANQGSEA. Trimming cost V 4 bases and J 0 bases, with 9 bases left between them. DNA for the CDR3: TGCAGCGTTGCGCGGACAGACCAAGAGACCCAGTACTTC. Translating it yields CSVARTDQETQYF. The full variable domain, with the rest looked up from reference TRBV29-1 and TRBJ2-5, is SAVISQKPSRDICQRGTSLTIQCQVDSQVTMMFWYRQQPGQSLTLIATANQGSEATYESGFVIDKFPISRPNLTFSTLTVSNMSPEDSSIYLCSVARTDQETQYFGPGTRLLVL.

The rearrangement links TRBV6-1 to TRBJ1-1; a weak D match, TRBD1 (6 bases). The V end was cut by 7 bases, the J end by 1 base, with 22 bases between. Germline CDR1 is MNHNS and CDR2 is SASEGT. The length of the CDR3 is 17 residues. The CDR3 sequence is CASTPSRGSLWNTEAFF. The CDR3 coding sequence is TGTGCCAGCACCCCGAGCAGGGGATCCCTCTGGAACACTGAAGCTTTCTTT.

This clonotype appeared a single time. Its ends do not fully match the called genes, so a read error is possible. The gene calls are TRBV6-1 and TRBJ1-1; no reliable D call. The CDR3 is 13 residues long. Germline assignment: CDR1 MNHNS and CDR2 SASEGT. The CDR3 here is CASSENPNTDAFF. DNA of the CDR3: TGTGCCAGCAGTGAAAATCCGAACACTGATGCTTTCTTT.

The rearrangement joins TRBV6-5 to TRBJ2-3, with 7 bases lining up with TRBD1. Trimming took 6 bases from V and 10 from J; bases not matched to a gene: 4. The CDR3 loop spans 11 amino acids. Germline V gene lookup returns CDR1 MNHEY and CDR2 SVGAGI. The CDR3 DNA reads TGTGCCAGCAGGAGACAGGGTGCGCAGTATTTT. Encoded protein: CASRRQGAQYF.

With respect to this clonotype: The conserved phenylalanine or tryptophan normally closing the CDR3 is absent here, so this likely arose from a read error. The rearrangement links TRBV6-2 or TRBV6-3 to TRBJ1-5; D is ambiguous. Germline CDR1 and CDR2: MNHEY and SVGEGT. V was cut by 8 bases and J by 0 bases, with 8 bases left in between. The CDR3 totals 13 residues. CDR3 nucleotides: TGTGCCAGCGAAACAGATAGCAATCAGCCCCAGCATATT. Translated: CASETDSNQPQHI.

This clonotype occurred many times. The DNA for the CDR3 is TGCAGCGTTGAAAAGGGACTAGGGTCAGATACGCAGTATTTT. This encodes CSVEKGLGSDTQYF. The chain carries TRBV29-1 and TRBJ2-3, with TRBD2 identical over 8 bases. The CDR3 loop spans 14 amino acids. Germline trimming cut 2 bases from V and 4 bases from J; bases unmatched to any gene: 5. The germline CDR1 and CDR2 sequences are SQVTM and ANQGSEA.

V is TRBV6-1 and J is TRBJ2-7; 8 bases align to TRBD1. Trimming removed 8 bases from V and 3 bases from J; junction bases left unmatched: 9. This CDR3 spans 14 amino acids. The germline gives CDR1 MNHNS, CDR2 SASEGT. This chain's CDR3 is CASRRGQGLYEQYF. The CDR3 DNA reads TGTGCCAGCCGTAGAGGACAGGGCCTCTACGAGCAGTACTTC.

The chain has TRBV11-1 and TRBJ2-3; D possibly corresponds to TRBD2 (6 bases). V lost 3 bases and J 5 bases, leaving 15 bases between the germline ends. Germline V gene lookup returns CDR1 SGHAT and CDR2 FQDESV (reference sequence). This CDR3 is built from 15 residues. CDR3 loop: CASSLTRGPIDTQYF. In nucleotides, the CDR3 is TGTGCCAGCAGCTTGACTAGGGGTCCCATAGATACGCAGTATTTT. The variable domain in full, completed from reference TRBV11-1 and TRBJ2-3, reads EAEVAQSPRYKITEKSQAVAFWCDPISGHATLYWYRQILGQGPELLVQFQDESVVDDSQLPKDRFSAERLKGVDSTLKIQPAELGDSAMYLCASSLTRGPIDTQYFGPGTRLTVL.

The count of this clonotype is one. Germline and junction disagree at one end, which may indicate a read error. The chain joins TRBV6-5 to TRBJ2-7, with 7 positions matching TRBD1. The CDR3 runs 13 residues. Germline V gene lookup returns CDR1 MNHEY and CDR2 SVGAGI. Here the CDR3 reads CASGPPTGSEQHF. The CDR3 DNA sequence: TGTGCCAGCGGACCCCCGACAGGGAGCGAGCAGCACTTC.

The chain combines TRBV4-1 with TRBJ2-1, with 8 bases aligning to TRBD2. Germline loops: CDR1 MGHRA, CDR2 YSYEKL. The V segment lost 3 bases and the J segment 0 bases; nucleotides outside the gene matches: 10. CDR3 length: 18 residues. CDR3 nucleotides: TGCGCCAGCAGCCACGTGTCCCAGCGGGGGCACTCCTACAATGAGCAGTTCTTC. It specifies CASSHVSQRGHSYNEQFF.

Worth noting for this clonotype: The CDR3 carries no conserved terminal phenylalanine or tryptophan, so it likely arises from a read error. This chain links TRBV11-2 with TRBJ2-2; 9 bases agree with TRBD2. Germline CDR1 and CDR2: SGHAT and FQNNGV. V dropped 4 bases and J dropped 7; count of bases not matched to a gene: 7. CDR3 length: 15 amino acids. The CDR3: CASSSIAGAGGELFS. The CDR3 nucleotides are TGTGCCAGCAGCTCGATAGCGGGAGCGGGCGGGGAGCTGTTTTCT.

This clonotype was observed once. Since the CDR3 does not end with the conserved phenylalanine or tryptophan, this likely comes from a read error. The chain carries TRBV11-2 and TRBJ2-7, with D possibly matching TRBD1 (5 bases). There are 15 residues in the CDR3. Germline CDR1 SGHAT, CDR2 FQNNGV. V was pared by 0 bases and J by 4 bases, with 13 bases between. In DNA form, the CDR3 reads TGTGCCAGCAGCTTAGAGATTGGCAGGGCGTACGAGCAGTACTCA. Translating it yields CASSLEIGRAYEQYS.

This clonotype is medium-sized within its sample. The CDR3 nucleotides are TGCAGCGTTGAGGTGGACAGAGATCAGCCCCAGCATTTT. This codes for CSVEVDRDQPQHF. This chain links TRBV29-1 with TRBJ1-5, with a weak D call TRBD1 (6 bases). The V gene lost 3 bases and the J gene lost 5 bases, with 11 bases spanning the gap. Germline V gene data show CDR1 as SQVTM and CDR2 as ANQGSEA. The CDR3 covers 13 residues. The whole variable domain, remainder taken from reference TRBV29-1 and TRBJ1-5, is SAVISQKPSRDICQRGTSLTIQCQVDSQVTMMFWYRQQPGQSLTLIATANQGSEATYESGFVIDKFPISRPNLTFSTLTVSNMSPEDSSIYLCSVEVDRDQPQHFGDGTRLSIL.

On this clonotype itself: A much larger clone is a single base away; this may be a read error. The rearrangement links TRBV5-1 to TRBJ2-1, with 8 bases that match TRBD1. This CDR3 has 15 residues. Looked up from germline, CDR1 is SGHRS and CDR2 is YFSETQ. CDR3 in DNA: TGCGCCGGCAGCTCCACCGGGACAGGCTACAATGAGCAGTTCTTC. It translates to CAGSSTGTGYNEQFF.

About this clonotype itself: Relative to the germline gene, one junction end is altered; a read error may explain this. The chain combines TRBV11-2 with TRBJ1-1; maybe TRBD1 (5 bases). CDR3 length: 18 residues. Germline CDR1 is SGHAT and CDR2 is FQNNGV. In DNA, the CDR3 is TGTGCCTGCAGCTTAGATCATCCGAGGGGCGCTATGAACACTGAAGCTTTCTTT. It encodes CACSLDHPRGAMNTEAFF.

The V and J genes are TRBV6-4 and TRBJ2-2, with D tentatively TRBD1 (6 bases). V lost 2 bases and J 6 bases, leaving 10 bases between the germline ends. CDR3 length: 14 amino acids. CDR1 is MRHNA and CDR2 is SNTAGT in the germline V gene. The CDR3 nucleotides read TGTGCCAGCAGTGACAGTGGGGGCGCCGGGGAGCTGTTTTTT. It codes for CASSDSGGAGELFF.

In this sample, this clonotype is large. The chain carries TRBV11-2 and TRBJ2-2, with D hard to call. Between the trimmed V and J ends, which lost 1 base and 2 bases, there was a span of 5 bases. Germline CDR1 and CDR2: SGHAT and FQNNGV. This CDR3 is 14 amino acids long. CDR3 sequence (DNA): TGTGCCAGCAGCTTAGTACTAAACACCGGGGAGCTGTTTTTT. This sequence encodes CASSLVLNTGELFF.

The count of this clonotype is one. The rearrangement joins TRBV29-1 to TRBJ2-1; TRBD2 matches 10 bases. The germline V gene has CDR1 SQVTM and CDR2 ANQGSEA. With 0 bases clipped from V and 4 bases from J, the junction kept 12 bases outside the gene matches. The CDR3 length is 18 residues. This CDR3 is CSVEDPALAGSIYNEQFF. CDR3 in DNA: TGCAGCGTTGAAGATCCCGCACTAGCGGGATCGATTTACAATGAGCAGTTCTTC.